The T cell receptor (beta chain) described here comes from a study of Graves' ophthalmopathy and Graves' hyperthyroidism. PBMCs were obtained from roughly 9.5 ml of fresh peripheral blood. Scientists amplified the TCR beta CDR3 regions from RNA transcripts. First-round RT-PCR relied on HTBI primers, and a second-round multiplex PCR came next. TCRdb fed the multiplex PCR reads into MiXCR, producing one record per CDR3 protein. The sample lists hundreds of thousands of distinct CDR3 sequences; about two fifths were seen once. Germline lookup yields CDR1 SGHVS and CDR2 FNYEAQ. The CDR3 runs to 16 residues. V lost 4 bases to trimming and J lost 5 bases; unmatched junction nucleotides: 13.

V and J are TRBV7-6 and TRBJ2-5; 7 bases match TRBD1. The receptor was isolated from an adult man with Graves' ophthalmopathy. Source material: peripheral blood. CDR3 sequence (DNA): TGTGCCAGCAGCTCCGGGACCGAGGGGGCTGGGGAGACCCAGTACTTC. Translated: CASSSGTEGAGETQYF.